A single sample is the source of the 27 T cell receptor beta chains below, sequenced in a study of CD8 T cells in ankylosing spondylitis. General study points: It appeared that ankylosing spondylitis blood was characterized by a TCR beta motif of several highly homologous variants.

In TCRdb, the 5' RACE reads were re-called with MiXCR into one record per CDR3 protein. The sample consists of about 450,000 distinct CDR3 sequences, roughly a quarter of them appearing once. No antigen has been identified for these receptors. Sequencing input: blood, either unsorted or a sorted T cell fraction (not recorded which). These receptors were collected from a male donor with ankylosing spondylitis.

This clonotype was seen just once. The rearrangement uses TRBV5-1 and TRBJ1-2; maybe TRBD1 (5 bases). Germline lookup yields CDR1 SGHRS and CDR2 YFSETQ. With 0 bases removed from V and 12 bases from J, the gap between germline ends came to 24 bases. The CDR3 consists of 16 residues. The CDR3 sequence: CASSLEGEVGRAMDTF. The CDR3 DNA reads as TGCGCCAGCAGCTTGGAAGGTGAGGTTGGCAGGGCAATGGACACCTTC.

The sample holds a few counts of this clonotype. The chain uses TRBV20-1 and TRBJ2-3; TRBD2 agrees at 7 bases. Losses at the gene ends were 5 bases for V and 5 bases for J; bases not matched to a gene: 10. The CDR3 runs to 14 residues. Germline lookup yields CDR1 DFQATT and CDR2 SNEGSKA (reference sequence). CDR3 sequence: CSACLGEGQDTQYF. In DNA form, the CDR3 reads TGCAGTGCTTGCCTGGGGGAGGGCCAAGATACGCAGTATTTT.

The gene calls are TRBV7-9 and TRBJ2-1; either TRBD1 or TRBD2 may supply D (5 bases each). Germline assignment: CDR1 SEHNR and CDR2 FQNEAQ (reference sequence). V was cut by 4 bases and J by 4 bases, with 14 bases left in between. The CDR3 loop spans 15 amino acids. The CDR3 coding sequence is TGTGCCAGCAGCTCAGAGGGACCGGTATACAATGAGCAGTTCTTC. It codes for CASSSEGPVYNEQFF. The full variable domain, completed using reference TRBV7-9 and TRBJ2-1, is DTGVSQNPRHKITKRGQNVTFRCDPISEHNRLYWYRQTLGQGPEFLTYFQNEAQLEKSRLLSDRFSAERPKGSFSTLEIQRTEQGDSAMYLCASSSEGPVYNEQFFGPGTRLTVL.

The chain joins TRBV7-2 to TRBJ1-1; the D gene is possibly TRBD1 (5 bases). Per the germline V gene, CDR1 is SGHTA and CDR2 is FQGNSA. V lost 5 bases and J lost 1, with 11 bases in between. The CDR3 contains 14 residues. As DNA, the CDR3 is TGTGCCAGCAGCAAGGGACTGTCGAACACTGAAGCTTTCTTT. Its protein is CASSKGLSNTEAFF.

The sample holds many counts of this clonotype. This chain connects TRBV20-1 to TRBJ2-7; 9 nucleotides align to TRBD1. With V trimmed by 3 bases and J by 5 bases, 8 bases remained unmatched. CDR1 DFQATT and CDR2 SNEGSKA come from the germline V gene (reference sequence). CDR3 size: 14 residues. The DNA for the CDR3 is TGCAGTGCTAGGCGCCGGGACAGGGAGCACGAGCAGTACTTC. Amino acids: CSARRRDREHEQYF.

In this sample, this clonotype turned up a few times. The rearrangement joins TRBV20-1 to TRBJ2-1, with 14 bases lining up with TRBD2. V trimming: 6 bases; J trimming: 8 bases; junction bases outside the gene matches: 12. The CDR3 is 16 amino acids. Germline V lookup: CDR1 DFQATT, CDR2 SNEGSKA (reference sequence). The CDR3 nucleotides read TGCAGTGCCCACGGGACTAGCGGGAGCAGGTACGATGAGCAGTTCTTC. The encoded protein is CSAHGTSGSRYDEQFF.

The rearrangement joins TRBV12-3 or TRBV12-4 to TRBJ2-5; D might be TRBD1 or TRBD2, each matching 6 bases. Between the trimmed V and J ends, which lost 3 bases and 5 bases, there was a span of 19 bases. CDR3 length: 16 amino acids. In DNA form, the CDR3 reads TGTGCCAGCAGTTTCCTTGTCGGAGGGGGGTTGGAGACCCAGTACTTC. This sequence encodes CASSFLVGGGLETQYF.

This chain uses TRBV5-5 with TRBJ2-7, with a possible D match to TRBD1 (5 bases). The V end was cut by 2 bases, the J end by 6 bases, with 9 bases between. The CDR3 has 12 residues. Germline loops: CDR1 SGHKS, CDR2 YYEKEE (reference sequence). The CDR3 DNA reads as TGTGCCAGCAGCTTAATAGGGGCCGAGCAGTACGTC. Protein: CASSLIGAEQYV.

This clonotype has only a few counts. The gene calls are TRBV3-1 and TRBJ2-1; tentatively, D is TRBD1 (6 bases). Trimming left V 4 bases short and J 3 bases short, with 13 bases between. CDR1 and CDR2 from the germline V gene are LGHDT and YNNKEL (reference sequence). The length of the CDR3 is 15 residues. The CDR3 reads CASSPQGRNYNEQFF. The CDR3 DNA reads as TGTGCCAGCAGCCCCCAGGGGAGAAACTACAATGAGCAGTTCTTC.

This clonotype was observed a handful of times. This chain links TRBV29-1 with TRBJ1-1; D is perhaps TRBD1 (6 bases). V lost 5 bases and J 3 bases, leaving 16 bases between the germline ends. The CDR3 has 14 amino acids. Per the germline V gene, CDR1 is SQVTM and CDR2 is ANQGSEA. CDR3: CSVTGSQRDTEAFF. The CDR3, as DNA: TGCAGCGTTACAGGGTCGCAGAGGGACACTGAAGCTTTCTTT.

The rearrangement links TRBV21-1 to TRBJ2-2; the D call in the table, TRBD2, was not verified against the DNA. TRBV21-1 represents a pseudogene. The CDR3 loop spans 19 amino acids. The CDR3: CASSTLIEDAGVNTGELFF. The CDR3 DNA reads as TGTGCCAGCAGCACCTTAATAGAGGATGCGGGAGTTAACACCGGGGAGCTGTTTTTT.

In this sample, this clonotype turned up many times. The gene calls are TRBV7-9 and TRBJ1-3; D remains ambiguous. The CDR3 sequence is 12 residues long. Trimming pared 3 bases from V and 4 bases from J, leaving 4 bases between. Germline V CDR1 and CDR2: SEHNR, FQNEAQ (reference sequence). The CDR3 loop is CASSFSGNTIYF. CDR3 sequence (DNA): TGTGCCAGCAGCTTCTCGGGAAACACCATATATTTT.

V gene TRBV20-1 combines with J gene TRBJ1-1, with no clear D. The CDR3 spans 12 residues. Trimming cost V 0 bases and J 8 bases, with 10 bases left between them. Germline V CDR1 and CDR2: DFQATT, SNEGSKA (reference sequence). The CDR3 bases are TGCAGTGCTAGAGACCCGGGTTCCGAAGCTTTCTTT. Protein product: CSARDPGSEAFF.

This clonotype was observed a handful of times. J is TRBJ2-1 and V is TRBV5-1, with 12 bases fitting TRBD2. Germline V gene sequence: CDR1 SGHRS, CDR2 YFSETQ. Trimming removed 4 bases from V and 8 bases from J; junction bases left unmatched: 19. CDR3 length: 19 amino acids. The CDR3 coding sequence is TGCGCCAGCAGCGATCGGACTAGCGGGAAGTCTTATGTCGTCGATGAGCAGTTCTTC. It codes for CASSDRTSGKSYVVDEQFF.

This chain joins TRBV15 and TRBJ2-1; no definite D call. CDR1 and CDR2 (germline): LNHNV, YYDKDF (reference sequence). This CDR3 is 12 amino acids long. Trimming pared 4 bases from V and 9 bases from J, leaving 10 bases between. The CDR3 region has the DNA TGTGCCACCAGCAACCCAAACGTTGAGCAGTTCTTC. It yields the protein CATSNPNVEQFF.

The rearrangement links TRBV7-2 to TRBJ2-1; 11 nucleotides match TRBD2. The J segment lost 7 bases and the V segment lost 6 bases, leaving 8 bases of the junction unmatched. This CDR3 has 15 amino acids. The V gene's germline CDR1 is SGHTA and CDR2 FQGNSA. The CDR3 sequence is CASRPTSGRRNEQFF. The CDR3 bases are TGTGCCAGCAGGCCTACTAGCGGGAGACGGAATGAGCAGTTCTTC.

This clonotype was found a few times. V usage is TRBV12-3 or TRBV12-4 and J usage is TRBJ1-1; TRBD1 matches at 11 bases. This CDR3 has 16 amino acids. J was trimmed by 2 bases and V by 6 bases; bases with no gene match: 8. CDR3 loop: CASSIAGTGGNTEAFF. CDR3 DNA: TGTGCCAGCAGCATAGCGGGGACAGGGGGAAACACTGAAGCTTTCTTT.

The chain is built from TRBV6-2 or TRBV6-3 and TRBJ1-2; 10 bases are a match to TRBD1. V shed 6 bases, J shed 7 bases, and the junction held 5 bases outside the gene matches. From germline, CDR1 is MNHEY and CDR2 SVGEGT. The CDR3 runs 13 residues. Here the CDR3 reads CASRGDRGAGYTF. CDR3 sequence (DNA): TGTGCCAGCAGGGGGGACAGGGGCGCTGGCTACACCTTC.

This clonotype has just a few counts. This sequence joins TRBV12-3 or TRBV12-4 and TRBJ1-6; D is undetermined. The CDR3 length is 12 residues. Trimming shortened V by 5 bases and J by 5 bases, and 4 bases separated the two germline ends. CDR3 protein: CASSPNNSPLHF. CDR3 in DNA: TGTGCCAGCAGTCCAAATAATTCACCCCTCCACTTT.

The gene calls are TRBV5-5 and TRBJ2-2; tentatively, D is TRBD2 (6 bases). Germline V gene lookup returns CDR1 SGHKS and CDR2 YYEKEE (reference sequence). The CDR3 consists of 17 residues. The germline V and J ends were trimmed by 0 bases and 4 bases, with 16 bases remaining between them. This chain's CDR3 is CASSLAPGRRGTGELFF. The CDR3 bases are TGTGCCAGCAGCTTGGCCCCGGGTAGGCGGGGCACCGGGGAGCTGTTTTTT.

This clonotype was detected only a few times. The CDR3 is CASSHTGWEENEQFF. CDR3 DNA: TGTGCCAGCAGCCACACAGGGTGGGAGGAAAATGAGCAGTTCTTC. The rearrangement uses TRBV7-9 and TRBJ2-1; either TRBD1 or TRBD2 may supply D (6 bases each). There are 15 residues in the CDR3. CDR1 SEHNR and CDR2 FQNEAQ come from the germline V gene (reference sequence). The V and J ends lost 5 bases and 7 bases respectively, with 18 bases between them. The whole variable domain, filled in from reference TRBV7-9 and TRBJ2-1, reads DTGVSQNPRHKITKRGQNVTFRCDPISEHNRLYWYRQTLGQGPEFLTYFQNEAQLEKSRLLSDRFSAERPKGSFSTLEIQRTEQGDSAMYLCASSHTGWEENEQFFGPGTRLTVL.

This clonotype was seen just once. This chain joins TRBV15 and TRBJ1-3; maybe TRBD1 (5 bases). The ends were cut back, 0 bases at V and 0 bases at J, with 9 bases in the middle. Germline CDR1 and CDR2: LNHNV and YYDKDF (reference sequence). The CDR3 is 16 amino acids. CDR3 bases: TGTGCCACCAGCAGAGATCCGGGACCCTCTGGAAACACCATATATTTT. It yields the protein CATSRDPGPSGNTIYF. Supplemented by reference TRBV15 and TRBJ1-3, the full variable domain reads DAMVIQNPRYQVTQFGKPVTLSCSQTLNHNVMYWYQQKSSQAPKLLFHYYDKDFNNEADTPDNFQSRRPNTSFCFLDIRSPGLGDTAMYLCATSRDPGPSGNTIYFGEGSWLTVV.

CDR3 loop: CASRRTGEGYEQYF. The CDR3, as DNA: TGCGCCAGCAGACGGACAGGGGAAGGCTACGAGCAGTACTTC. V and J are TRBV5-1 and TRBJ2-7, with TRBD1 matching over 9 bases. V shed 5 bases, J shed 3 bases, and the junction held 6 bases outside the gene matches. Germline loops: CDR1 SGHRS, CDR2 YFSETQ. The CDR3 covers 14 residues.

The V and J genes are TRBV11-2 and TRBJ2-1, with D possibly being TRBD1 or TRBD2 (5 bases each). The CDR3 loop spans 16 amino acids. Germline V CDR1 and CDR2: SGHAT, FQNNGV. V lost 7 bases and J lost 0, with 16 bases in between. CDR3 coding DNA: TGTGCCAGCACCTCCGGGACGGGAAGCTCCTACAATGAGCAGTTCTTC. Translated, it gives CASTSGTGSSYNEQFF.

The chain is built from TRBV7-2 and TRBJ2-2; 9 positions agree with TRBD2. Germline CDR1 SGHTA, CDR2 FQGNSA. The length of the CDR3 is 14 residues. With 6 bases clipped from V and 7 bases from J, the junction kept 6 bases outside the gene matches. The CDR3 is CASRRREGFGELFF. CDR3 bases: TGTGCCAGCAGAAGGCGGGAGGGCTTCGGGGAGCTGTTTTTT. Variable domain in full (rest from reference TRBV7-2 and TRBJ2-2): GAGVSQSPSNKVTEKGKDVELRCDPISGHTALYWYRQSLGQGLEFLIYFQGNSAPDKSGLPSDRFSAERTGGSVSTLTIQRTQQEDSAVYLCASRRREGFGELFFGEGSRLTVL.

The CDR3 nucleotides are TGTGCCAGCAGCTCAGACGGACCTGATAATTCACCCCTCCACTTT. Amino acid sequence: CASSSDGPDNSPLHF. The chain has TRBV7-9 and TRBJ1-6, with no clear D. The CDR3 loop spans 15 amino acids. V dropped 4 bases and J dropped 5 bases, with 12 bases sitting between them. Germline CDR1 is SEHNR and CDR2 is FQNEAQ (reference sequence).

This clonotype was counted only a few times. The chain is built from TRBV6-2 or TRBV6-3 and TRBJ1-4, with D uncertain. The CDR3 length is 16 residues. V lost 6 bases to trimming and J lost 0 bases, with 14 bases between them. Germline-derived CDR1 and CDR2 are MNHEY and SVGEGT. The CDR3 here is CASSFSDGATNEKLFF. The DNA for the CDR3 is TGTGCCAGCAGCTTTTCCGACGGTGCAACTAATGAAAAACTGTTTTTT.